A single sample is the source of the 25 T cell receptor beta chains below, sequenced in a study of cytomegalovirus exposure and HLA in healthy donors. Produced via immunoSEQ multiplex PCR; TCRdb's table is partial and in-frame only. Of 170,000 or so clones in the sample, roughly 84% were seen once. The specimen was PBMCs. The source of these receptors is a woman under 30 in good health and CMV-seropositive.

The chain couples TRBV27 to TRBJ2-1; 7 nucleotides match TRBD1. Germline trimming cut 6 bases from V and 9 bases from J; bases unmatched to any gene: 8. The CDR3 has 13 amino acids. In germline, CDR1 is MNHEY, CDR2 SMNVEV (reference sequence). CDR3 residues: CASRLTGAGEQFF. In nucleotides, the CDR3 is TGTGCCAGCAGGCTTACAGGGGCGGGTGAGCAGTTCTTC.

The chain carries TRBV10-3 and TRBJ2-7; D might be TRBD1 (5 bases). The CDR3 spans 14 residues. Trimming removed 2 bases from V and 3 bases from J, with 11 bases in between. CDR1 is ENHRY, CDR2 SYGVKD, per germline. CDR3 bases: TGTGCCATCAGTGAGGGACAAGGAGACTACGAGCAGTACTTC. Its translation is CAISEGQGDYEQYF.

This chain connects TRBV4-1 to TRBJ1-1; 9 bases line up with TRBD1. V lost 3 bases to trimming and J lost 0 bases; unmatched junction nucleotides: 5. The CDR3 covers 16 residues. Germline CDR1 is MGHRA and CDR2 is YSYEKL. The CDR3 spells CASSHPTGGMNTEAFF. CDR3 bases: TGCGCCAGCAGCCACCCGACAGGGGGGATGAACACTGAAGCTTTCTTT.

The chain is built from TRBV7-6 and TRBJ1-6, with D possibly matching TRBD1 (5 bases). V lost 6 bases and J lost 7, with 22 bases in between. This CDR3 comprises 17 residues. The germline V gene has CDR1 SGHVS and CDR2 FNYEAQ. The CDR3: CASSPGGEGIRNSPLHF. In nucleotides, the CDR3 is TGTGCCAGCAGTCCCGGGGGTGAAGGGATTCGGAATTCACCCCTCCACTTT.

In this sample, this clone turned up a few times. The J gene is TRBJ2-1, the V gene TRBV5-1; 7 positions agree with TRBD2. The CDR3 is 16 residues long. CDR1 is SGHRS, CDR2 YFSETQ, per germline. J gave up 0 bases and V 0 bases, and 3 bases lay outside the gene matches. CDR3 in amino acids: CASSLAGGSSYNEQFF. CDR3 nucleotide sequence: TGCGCCAGCAGCTTGGCGGGGGGAAGCTCCTACAATGAGCAGTTCTTC.

CDR3 protein: CASRETVRGEQYF. The CDR3 DNA reads TGTGCCAGCAGGGAGACGGTGCGGGGCGAGCAGTACTTC. This rearrangement joins TRBV5-4 to TRBJ2-7, with D perhaps TRBD2 (6 bases). Germline lookup yields CDR1 SGHNT and CDR2 YYREEE (reference sequence). V was shortened by 5 bases and J by 6 bases, with 15 bases between the two germline ends. This CDR3 is 13 amino acids long.

The chain combines TRBV16 with TRBJ1-6, with TRBD1 matching over 7 bases. Trimming took 1 base from V and 9 from J; bases not matched to a gene: 3. The V gene's germline CDR1 is KGHSY and CDR2 FQNENV. There are 14 residues in the CDR3. CDR3 DNA sequence: TGTGCCAGCAGCCAATTGACAGGGACTTCACCCCTCCACTTT. Residues: CASSQLTGTSPLHF. The entire variable domain, with the rest obtained from reference TRBV16 and TRBJ1-6, is as follows: GEEVAQTPKHLVRGEGQKAKLYCAPIKGHSYVFWYQQVLKNEFKFLISFQNENVFDETGMPKERFSAKCLPNSPCSLEIQATKLEDSAVYFCASSQLTGTSPLHFGNGTRLTVT.

V is TRBV2 and J is TRBJ1-6, with D perhaps TRBD1 (5 bases). Trimming shortened V by 5 bases and J by 7 bases, and 15 bases separated the two germline ends. Germline CDR1 and CDR2: SNHLY and FYNNEI. The CDR3 sequence is 15 residues long. Here the CDR3 reads CASSTSREGNSPLHF. The CDR3 DNA follows: TGTGCCAGCAGTACCTCCAGGGAGGGGAATTCACCCCTCCACTTT.

The CDR3 region has the DNA TGTGCCAGCAGGACAGGGGCCCGTTACGAGCAGTACTTC. It codes for CASRTGARYEQYF. The genes are TRBV6-1 and TRBJ2-7; 8 bases align to TRBD1. This CDR3 contains 13 residues. Trimming at V came to 6 bases and at J to 4 bases, leaving 5 bases not matched to a gene. Germline CDR1 is MNHNS and CDR2 is SASEGT.

This chain links TRBV6-1 with TRBJ1-2; perhaps TRBD1 as D (6 bases). The CDR3 sequence is 14 residues long. Germline-derived CDR1 and CDR2 are MNHNS and SASEGT. V was clipped by 3 bases and J by 6 bases, with 14 bases between them. The CDR3 nucleotides are TGTGCCAGCAGTGACACCGGTACAGGGAATGGCTACACCTTC. This gives the protein CASSDTGTGNGYTF.

The V and J genes are TRBV5-4 and TRBJ2-3, with D tentatively TRBD1 (5 bases). CDR1 and CDR2 from the germline V gene are SGHNT and YYREEE (reference sequence). This CDR3 has 15 residues. With 3 bases removed from V and 4 bases from J, the gap between germline ends came to 15 bases. CDR3 protein: CASSSRVVGADTQYF. The CDR3 nucleotides are TGTGCCAGCAGCTCCAGGGTGGTAGGCGCAGATACGCAGTATTTT.

This clone has a count of ten or more. V gene TRBV10-1 combines with J gene TRBJ2-1; D not certain. This CDR3 has 15 amino acids. Deletions cut 2 bases from V and 4 bases from J, with 12 bases between. Germline CDR1 reads WNHNN; CDR2 reads SYGVQD (reference sequence). The CDR3 region has the DNA TGCGCCAGCAGTGAGGCCGGCAGGAATTACAATGAGCAGTTCTTC. This codes for CASSEAGRNYNEQFF.

The CDR3 protein is CASSRDRENTGELFF. The CDR3 coding sequence is TGTGCCAGCAGCCGGGACAGGGAAAACACCGGGGAGCTGTTTTTT. This chain joins TRBV6-1 and TRBJ2-2; 9 nucleotides agree with TRBD1. J was trimmed by 2 bases and V by 6 bases; bases with no gene match: 4. Germline assignment: CDR1 MNHNS and CDR2 SASEGT. This CDR3 contains 15 residues.

The gene calls are TRBV5-6 and TRBJ1-6, with 8 bases matching TRBD1. The J segment lost 0 bases and the V segment lost 1 base, leaving 6 bases of the junction unmatched. The CDR3 contains 18 residues. CDR1 and CDR2 (germline): SGHDT, YYEEEE. The CDR3 DNA follows: TGTGCCAGCAGCTTGCTCCGACAGGGGAACTCCTATAATTCACCCCTCCACTTT. Protein: CASSLLRQGNSYNSPLHF.

This clone has a handful of counts. Here the CDR3 reads CASSISGELFF. For the CDR3, the DNA is TGTGCCAGCAGTATTAGCGGGGAGCTGTTTTTT. The V and J genes are TRBV25-1 and TRBJ2-2; D uncertain. The V and J ends lost 5 bases and 7 bases respectively, with 5 bases between them. There are 11 residues in the CDR3. From germline, CDR1 is MGHDK and CDR2 SYGVNS.

The chain links TRBV2 to TRBJ1-4; the D gene is possibly TRBD1 (6 bases). In germline, CDR1 is SNHLY, CDR2 FYNNEI. V was shortened by 2 bases and J by 7 bases, with 14 bases between the two germline ends. This CDR3 has 15 amino acids. The CDR3, as DNA: TGTGCCAGCAGTGAACTTGGGGGCGTAGGTGAAAAACTGTTTTTT. Protein: CASSELGGVGEKLFF.

The genes are TRBV2 and TRBJ2-1; D might be TRBD1 (6 bases). CDR1 SNHLY and CDR2 FYNNEI come from the germline V gene. Trimming removed 6 bases at V and 0 bases at J, with 12 bases between. The CDR3 length is 15 residues. The CDR3 sequence is CASRGQTYSYNEQFF. The CDR3 coding sequence is TGTGCCAGCAGAGGACAGACCTACTCCTACAATGAGCAGTTCTTC.

This clone was seen just once. The V gene is TRBV27, the J gene TRBJ1-6; TRBD1 aligns across 9 bases. Trimming removed 2 bases from V and 10 bases from J; junction bases left unmatched: 9. The germline CDR1 and CDR2 sequences are MNHEY and SMNVEV (reference sequence). The CDR3 spans 16 residues. CDR3 DNA: TGTGCCAGCAGTTTACTCCCGGGACAGGGTATATCACCCCTCCACTTT. Translated: CASSLLPGQGISPLHF.

CDR3 sequence (DNA): TGTGCCAGCAGTTACGGGGGGGCAGGCTATGGCTACACCTTC. As protein: CASSYGGAGYGYTF. The chain carries TRBV6-5 and TRBJ1-2; the D gene is possibly TRBD1 (6 bases). The CDR3 runs 14 residues. Germline CDR1 and CDR2: MNHEY and SVGAGI. Trimming cost V 2 bases and J 4 bases, with 11 bases left between them.

This chain links TRBV13 with TRBJ2-3; 7 bases agree with TRBD2. The CDR3 has 15 amino acids. Losses at the gene ends were 1 base for V and 2 bases for J; bases not matched to a gene: 3. Looked up from germline, CDR1 is PRHDT and CDR2 is FYEKMQ (reference sequence). CDR3 region: CASSLAGGDTDTQYF. The CDR3 region has the DNA TGTGCCAGCAGCTTAGCGGGGGGAGACACAGATACGCAGTATTTT.

The chain links TRBV20-1 to TRBJ1-1; possibly TRBD1 for D (6 bases). The CDR3 loop spans 11 amino acids. With 5 bases removed from V and 8 bases from J, the gap between germline ends came to 12 bases. CDR1 and CDR2 (germline): DFQATT, SNEGSKA (reference sequence). The CDR3 region has the DNA TGCAGTGCTTTAAGGACAGTCGAAGCTTTCTTT. This sequence encodes CSALRTVEAFF.

This clone was seen a single time. This sequence joins TRBV10-3 and TRBJ1-2, with D hard to call. The V gene lost 7 bases and the J gene lost 2 bases, with 8 bases spanning the gap. The CDR3 is 12 residues long. CDR1 ENHRY and CDR2 SYGVKD come from the germline V gene. CDR3 sequence (DNA): TGTGCCATCAAAACAGACAACTATGGCTACACCTTC. Its translation is CAIKTDNYGYTF.

This chain joins TRBV2 and TRBJ1-5, with D possibly matching TRBD1 (6 bases). CDR1 and CDR2 from the germline V gene are SNHLY and FYNNEI. The CDR3 runs 17 residues. With 4 bases removed from V and 1 base from J, the gap between germline ends came to 17 bases. The CDR3 nucleotides read TGTGCCAGCAGTGGCCCCTCCGGACAGATGAGCAATCAGCCCCAGCATTTT. It specifies CASSGPSGQMSNQPQHF.

The V gene is TRBV27, the J gene TRBJ2-3; 7 bases are shared with TRBD1. CDR3 length: 14 amino acids. V was pared by 7 bases and J by 0 bases, with 4 bases of the junction left unmatched. Germline V CDR1 and CDR2: MNHEY, SMNVEV (reference sequence). CDR3 region: CASKGQTSTDTQYF. CDR3 coding DNA: TGTGCCAGCAAGGGACAGACTAGCACAGATACGCAGTATTTT.

The chain combines TRBV7-2 with TRBJ2-5; D is possibly TRBD1 (5 bases). The V and J ends lost 5 bases and 4 bases respectively, with 17 bases between them. This CDR3 comprises 15 residues. From germline, CDR1 is SGHTA and CDR2 FQGNSA. CDR3 residues: CASSTEAGDRETQYF. The DNA of the CDR3 is TGTGCCAGCAGCACAGAGGCAGGAGACAGAGAGACCCAGTACTTC.